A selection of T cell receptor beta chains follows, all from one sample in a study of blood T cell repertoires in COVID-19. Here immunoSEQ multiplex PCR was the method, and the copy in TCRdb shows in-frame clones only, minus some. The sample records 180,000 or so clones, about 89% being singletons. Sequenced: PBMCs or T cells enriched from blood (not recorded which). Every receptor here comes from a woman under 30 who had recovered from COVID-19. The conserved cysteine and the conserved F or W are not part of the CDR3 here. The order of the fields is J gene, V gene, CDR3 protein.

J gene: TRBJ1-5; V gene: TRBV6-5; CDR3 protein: ASSPTQGSQH
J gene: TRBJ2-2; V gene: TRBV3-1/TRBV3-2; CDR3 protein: ASSQVPLTSGRATGELF
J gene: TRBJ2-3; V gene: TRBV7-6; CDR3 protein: ASQLGTSVTDTQY
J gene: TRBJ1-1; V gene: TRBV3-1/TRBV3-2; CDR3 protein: ASSQGNRVNTEAF
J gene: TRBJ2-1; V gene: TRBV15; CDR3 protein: ATSRPTSGRGNEQF
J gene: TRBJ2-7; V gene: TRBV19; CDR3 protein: AKRLEQY
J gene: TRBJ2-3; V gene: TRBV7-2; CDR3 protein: ASSSFGLAGVLDTQY
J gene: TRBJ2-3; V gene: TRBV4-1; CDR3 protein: ASSQDRGAMTDTQY
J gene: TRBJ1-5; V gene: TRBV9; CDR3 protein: ASSVGTGPAGPQH
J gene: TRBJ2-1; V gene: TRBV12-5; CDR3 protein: ASGRPSGSLEQF
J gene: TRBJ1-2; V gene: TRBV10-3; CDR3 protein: AISESVYGGGYT
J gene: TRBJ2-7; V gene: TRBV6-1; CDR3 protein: ASSEASGPTYEQY
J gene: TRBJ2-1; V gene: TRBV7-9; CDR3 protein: ASSPTWTVNEQF
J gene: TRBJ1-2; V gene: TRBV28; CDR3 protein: ASSPTQGGYT
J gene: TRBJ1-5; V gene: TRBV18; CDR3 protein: ASSPDSQEAQH
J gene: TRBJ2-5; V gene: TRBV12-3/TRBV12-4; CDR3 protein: ASRGLQETQY
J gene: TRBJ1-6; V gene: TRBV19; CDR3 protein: ASSTGQGRGSPLH
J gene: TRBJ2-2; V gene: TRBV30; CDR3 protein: AWSDRLAGDHTGELF
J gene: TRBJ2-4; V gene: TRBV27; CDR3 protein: ASRAGQGLGIQY
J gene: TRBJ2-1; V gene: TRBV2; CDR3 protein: ASSGGLAERSSYNEQF
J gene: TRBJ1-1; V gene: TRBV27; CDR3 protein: ASSLSRGSGNTEAF
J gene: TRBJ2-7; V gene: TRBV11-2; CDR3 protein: ASSTPTGSSYEQY
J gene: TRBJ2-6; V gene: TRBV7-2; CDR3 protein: ASSPSPGTGIGANVLT
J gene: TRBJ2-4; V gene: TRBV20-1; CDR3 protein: SATSSNIQY
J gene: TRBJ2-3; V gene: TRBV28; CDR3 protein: ASSTPGGTDTQY
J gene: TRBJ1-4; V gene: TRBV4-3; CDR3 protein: ASSQDLSRDSIRKLF
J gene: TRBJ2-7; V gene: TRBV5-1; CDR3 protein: ASSPRERPYEQY
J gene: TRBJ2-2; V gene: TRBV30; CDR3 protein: AWSLQGYTGELF
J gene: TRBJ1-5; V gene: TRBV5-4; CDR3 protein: ASSWGIDQPQH
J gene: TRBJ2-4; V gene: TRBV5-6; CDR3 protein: ASSTDLAGVSKNIQY
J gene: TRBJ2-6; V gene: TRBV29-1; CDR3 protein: SVPGSGANVLT
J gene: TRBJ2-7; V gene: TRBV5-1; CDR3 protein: ASSPGQGGYEQY
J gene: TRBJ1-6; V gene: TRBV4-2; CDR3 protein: ASSQWTGSSYNSPLH
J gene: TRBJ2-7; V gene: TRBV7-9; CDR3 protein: ASSLWTSGGYEQY
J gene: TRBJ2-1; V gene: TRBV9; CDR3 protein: ASSPRLAGNPTSSYNEQF
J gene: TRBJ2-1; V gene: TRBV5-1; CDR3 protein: ASSWTRDEQF
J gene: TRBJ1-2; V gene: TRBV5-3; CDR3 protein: ARSLSPQGANYGYT
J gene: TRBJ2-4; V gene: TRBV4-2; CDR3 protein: ASSREAQGLNIQY
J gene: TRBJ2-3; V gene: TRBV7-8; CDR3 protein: ASSRVGSRTDTQY
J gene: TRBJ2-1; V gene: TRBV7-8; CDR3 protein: ASSLALAGALNEQF
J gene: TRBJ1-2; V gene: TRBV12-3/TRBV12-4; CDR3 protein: ASRPGQGPHYT
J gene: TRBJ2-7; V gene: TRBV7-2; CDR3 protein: ASSLASRAAYEQY
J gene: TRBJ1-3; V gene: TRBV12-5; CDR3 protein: ASGLGLGQGAGGNTIY
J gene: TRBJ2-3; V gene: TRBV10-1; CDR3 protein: ASRPDRRPAADTQY
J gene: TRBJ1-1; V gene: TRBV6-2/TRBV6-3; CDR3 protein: ASSKTGVTEAF
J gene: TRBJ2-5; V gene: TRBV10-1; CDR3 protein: ASSERTHTKREGRETQY
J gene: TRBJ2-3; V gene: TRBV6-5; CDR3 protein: ASRQGRSTDTQY
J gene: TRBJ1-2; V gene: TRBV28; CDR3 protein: ASRSAGAYGYT
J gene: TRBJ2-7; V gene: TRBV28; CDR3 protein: ASSLAGASYEQY
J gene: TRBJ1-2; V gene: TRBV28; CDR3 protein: ASRLQGAYGYT
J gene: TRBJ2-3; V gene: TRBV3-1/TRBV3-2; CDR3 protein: ASSQNQADTQY
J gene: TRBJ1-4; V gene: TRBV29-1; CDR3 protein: SVESLGKLF
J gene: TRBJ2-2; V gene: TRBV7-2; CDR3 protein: ASSPVGGRAGELF
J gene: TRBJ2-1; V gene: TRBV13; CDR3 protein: ASSWPGTSGRGEQF
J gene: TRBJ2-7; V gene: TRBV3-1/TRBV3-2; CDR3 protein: ASSRPSGPSYEQY
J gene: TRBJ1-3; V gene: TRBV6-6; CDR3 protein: ASTRTGGRNTIY
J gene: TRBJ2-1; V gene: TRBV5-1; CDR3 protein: ASSHGTSRNEQF
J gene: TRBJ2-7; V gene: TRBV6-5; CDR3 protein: ASSYGTSGTYEQY
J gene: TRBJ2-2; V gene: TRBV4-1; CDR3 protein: ASSLNSGFRGGELF
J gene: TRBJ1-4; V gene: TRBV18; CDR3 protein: ASSPQDPGTEKLF